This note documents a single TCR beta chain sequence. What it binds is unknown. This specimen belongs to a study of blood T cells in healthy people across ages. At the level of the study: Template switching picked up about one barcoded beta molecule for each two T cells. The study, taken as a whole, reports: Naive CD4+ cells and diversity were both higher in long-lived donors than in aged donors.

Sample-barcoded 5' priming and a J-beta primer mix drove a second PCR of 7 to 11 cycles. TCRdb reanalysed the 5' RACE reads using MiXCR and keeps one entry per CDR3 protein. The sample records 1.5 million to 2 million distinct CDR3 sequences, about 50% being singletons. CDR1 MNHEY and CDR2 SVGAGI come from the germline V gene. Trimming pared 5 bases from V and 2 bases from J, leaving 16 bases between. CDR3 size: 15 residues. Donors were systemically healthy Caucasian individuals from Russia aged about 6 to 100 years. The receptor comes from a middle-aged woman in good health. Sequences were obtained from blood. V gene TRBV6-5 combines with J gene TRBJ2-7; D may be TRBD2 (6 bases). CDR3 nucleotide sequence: TGTGCCAGCAGTACCCCGGGACTGAGAACCTACGAGCAGTACTTC. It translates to CASSTPGLRTYEQYF.